These T cell receptor beta chains were read from a single sample in a study of a mutant IDH1 vaccine in newly diagnosed glioma. The method was immunoSEQ multiplex PCR; TCRdb's version includes in-frame clones alone and lacks a portion of them. Of some 100,000 clones listed, roughly 80% were seen once; the top ten hold 7% to 9%. The input for sequencing was PBMCs, taken from a glioma patient treated with radiotherapy, temozolomide or both. The receptors stem from a woman aged 45-60 years with glioma. Both conserved end residues are part of each CDR3. Fields, in order: clone size, V gene, J gene, D gene, CDR3 protein, CDR3 DNA. The D gene is left open where the match is weak. Expanded clones are given a class, and other clones once, few, many or no size at all.

NA	TRBV9	TRBJ1-6	NA	CASSVDSGGSSPLHF	TGTGCCAGCAGCGTAGATTCTGGGGGAAGTTCACCCCTCCACTTT
once	TRBV6-1	TRBJ2-3	NA	CASSDLGGHASRDTQYF	TGTGCCAGCAGTGACCTCGGGGGCCACGCCTCGAGGGATACGCAGTATTTT
NA	TRBV5-6	TRBJ2-1	TRBD2	CASSLQRGQPDEQFF	TGTGCCAGCAGCTTGCAGCGGGGGCAGCCCGATGAGCAGTTCTTC
NA	TRBV29-1	TRBJ2-7	TRBD1	CSVEEQGMVLNEQYF	TGCAGCGTTGAAGAACAGGGGATGGTTTTGAACGAGCAGTACTTC
NA	TRBV7-8	TRBJ1-6	TRBD1	CASSLRDRGQGSPLHF	TGTGCCAGCAGCTTGAGGGACAGGGGGCAAGGATCACCCCTCCACTTT
NA	TRBV4-1	TRBJ1-1	TRBD1	CASSQDGVTGDAAFF	TGCGCCAGCAGCCAAGATGGTGTCACAGGGGATGCAGCTTTCTTT
few	TRBV5-1	TRBJ2-2	TRBD1	CASSGEGGRTGELFF	TGCGCCAGCAGCGGGGAAGGGGGCCGAACCGGGGAGCTGTTTTTT
NA	TRBV5-8	TRBJ1-2	NA	CASSLGGVTNYGYTF	TGTGCCAGCAGCTTGGGTGGGGTCACTAACTATGGCTACACCTTC
NA	TRBV11-2	TRBJ1-2	NA	CASSPTWGYTF	TGTGCCAGCAGCCCGACGTGGGGCTACACCTTC
NA	TRBV6-1	TRBJ1-2	NA	CASSERGGGGYTF	TGTGCCAGCAGTGAACGGGGGGGCGGTGGCTACACCTTC
NA	TRBV13	TRBJ1-1	NA	CASSPAWGNTEAFF	TGTGCCAGCAGCCCCGCTTGGGGGAACACTGAAGCTTTCTTT
NA	TRBV2	TRBJ2-7	NA	CASSGRENEQYF	TGTGCCAGCAGTGGCCGCGAGAACGAGCAGTACTTC
NA	TRBV7-2	TRBJ2-3	NA	CASSSGDFTDTQYF	TGTGCCAGCAGCTCAGGGGACTTCACAGATACGCAGTATTTT
few	TRBV5-4	TRBJ1-2	NA	CASSFRGRLDGYTF	TGTGCCAGCAGCTTCCGGGGGCGCTTAGACGGCTACACCTTC
NA	TRBV28	TRBJ1-1	TRBD1	CASRGSTGVSAEAFF	TGTGCCAGCAGGGGATCGACAGGGGTGAGCGCTGAAGCTTTCTTT
NA	TRBV18	TRBJ2-1	NA	CASSTRGTVVWGNEQFF	TGTGCCAGCTCCACCCGCGGGACCGTGGTTTGGGGCAATGAGCAGTTCTTC
NA	TRBV12-5	TRBJ2-7	NA	CASGLWPRGGIKYEQYF	TGTGCTAGTGGTTTGTGGCCCAGGGGGGGGATTAAGTACGAGCAGTACTTC
NA	TRBV10-3	TRBJ1-5	NA	CAISEGAESNQPQHF	TGTGCCATCAGTGAGGGGGCAGAGAGCAATCAGCCCCAGCATTTT
NA	TRBV6-6	TRBJ1-5	TRBD1	CASSSDRGNQPQHF	TGTGCCAGCAGTTCGGACAGGGGAAACCAGCCCCAGCATTTT
NA	TRBV2	TRBJ2-7	TRBD2	CASSVGTTYEQYF	TGTGCCAGCAGTGTCGGGACTACCTACGAGCAGTACTTC
NA	TRBV6-5	TRBJ2-7	TRBD1	CASRLTGGFYEQYF	TGTGCCAGCAGGTTGACAGGGGGCTTCTACGAGCAGTACTTC
NA	TRBV9	TRBJ1-1	NA	CASSVLGIGTEAFF	TGTGCCAGCAGCGTTTTGGGAATAGGGACTGAAGCTTTCTTT
NA	TRBV7-2	TRBJ2-1	NA	CASSRGVGRLNEQFF	TGTGCCAGCAGCAGGGGGGTAGGGCGTTTGAATGAGCAGTTCTTC
NA	TRBV5-1	TRBJ2-7	TRBD1	CASSYRPGTGDSSYEQYF	TGCGCCAGCAGCTATCGACCCGGGACAGGGGATAGCTCCTACGAGCAGTACTTC
NA	TRBV30	TRBJ2-7	NA	CAWSVAYRGAEQYF	TGTGCCTGGAGTGTGGCGTACAGAGGGGCCGAGCAGTACTTC
once	TRBV20-1	TRBJ2-5	NA	CSARSETQYF	TGCAGTGCCCGATCAGAGACCCAGTACTTC
NA	TRBV28	TRBJ1-6	NA	CASSTPDSQNSPLHF	TGTGCCAGCAGTACCCCGGACAGCCAAAATTCACCCCTCCACTTT
NA	TRBV6-5	TRBJ2-7	NA	CASNPTGTASYEQYF	TGTGCCAGCAACCCCACCGGGACGGCCTCCTACGAGCAGTACTTC
NA	TRBV5-1	TRBJ1-1	NA	CASSPSATNTEAFF	TGCGCCAGCAGCCCGTCCGCAACAAACACTGAAGCTTTCTTT
NA	TRBV5-4	TRBJ2-5	TRBD2	CASSHPASGKETQYF	TGTGCCAGCAGCCACCCTGCTAGCGGAAAAGAGACCCAGTACTTC